This T cell receptor beta chain was captured in a study of T-cell memory formation after mild COVID-19 (dated by TCRdb to the early 2020s). About the full investigation: TCR sequence clusters from the two donors were largely donor specific. In a couple of donors, T-cell clones that expanded and contracted after mild COVID-19 were followed by sequencing TCRalpha and TCRbeta repertoires longitudinally. Two young, previously healthy adult volunteers made up the cohort, one male and one female. The full study reports these points: The study covered only two mild cases, and larger cohorts including severe cases with pre-infection samples were considered necessary. From day 15 to 85, contracting clones showed balanced CD4/CD8 phenotypes, whereas a second wave of clones that expanded from day 15 to 37 leaned towards CD4+. SARS-CoV-2 specificity was not confirmed for the second-wave clones peaking on day 37. Some responding clones were detected in pre-infection memory, suggesting pre-existing cross-reactive memory T cells joined the SARS-CoV-2 response. Contracting CD4+ clones appeared mostly in the CM and EM memory subsets, whereas CD8+ clones were enriched in EMRA.

The run used an Illumina NovaSeq 6000. Using 5'RACE with constant-segment primers, TCRalpha and TCRbeta cDNA libraries were constructed, with sample barcodes and unique molecular identifiers added in the process. RNA was extracted from every sample with Trizol reagent. Libraries were amplified in two PCR steps, with a second sample barcode and Illumina TruSeq adapters added in the second step. Sequencing of the libraries was done on an Illumina NovaSeq, producing 2 x 150 bp paired-end reads. Concerning the study's data processing: With migec v1.2.7, reads were demultiplexed and then collapsed into UMI-guided consensus sequences. With mixcr v2.1.11, UMI consensuses were aligned to TRA and TRB V and J templates and assembled into clonotypes. A clonotype was counted as expanded or contracted only when both edgeR and NoisET called the clonotype significant, with the noise models trained on biological replicates. For edgeR calls, the cutoffs were a false discovery rate-adjusted p below 0.01 and a log2 fold-change threshold of 1. As an exploratory analysis of dynamics, max-normalized trajectories of the 1000 most abundant clonotypes were examined by PCA with hierarchical clustering. The CD4 or CD8 phenotype of responding clones was assigned using the separately sequenced CD4+ and CD8+ repertoires. Using fastp trimming at Q25 and MiXCR clonotype assembly, TCRdb reanalyzed the public sequencing data and kept in-frame beta chains. Merged by CDR3 protein, the rows form single entries marked with the most common genes and DNA. The V and J calls reflect TCRdb's pipeline rather than the authors' work. The sample profile shows 110,000 to 150,000 distinct CDR3 sequences; around 25% of them were found once. The top ten hold around a quarter of the sample.

PBMCs were isolated by Ficoll-Paque density gradient centrifugation. From a lookup of the germline V gene, CDR1 and CDR2 are SGHDN and FVKESK. Measured from the cysteine to the phenylalanine, the CDR3 is 11 residues long. The read is trimmed to its CDR3 DNA, 33 bases read in frame from base 1. Trimming costs V 2 bases and J 10 bases, and their ends lie 6 bases apart. There are a few counts of this clonotype. Its cognate antigen has yet to be identified. No base qualities exist here, and no much larger clone lies one base off it. The sequence was obtained from an adult woman who had mild COVID-19 (a few samples of this study predate the infection). The sample titles of this study are shuffled in the database, so cell type and time point are left out; the donor was told from shared clones. Recombination joined TRBV14 with TRBJ2-1, with no reliable assignment of the D segment. The source material was PBMCs or a T cell subset sorted from them (not recorded which). The CDR3 amino acid sequence is: CASSQNREQFF. The DNA sequence reads TGTGCCAGCAGCCAAAACAGAGAGCAGTTCTTC.